This TCR beta chain was obtained from a study of blood T cell repertoires in COVID-19. Study-level background: In each case, the material was cDNA or gDNA derived from T cells, B-cell-depleted T cells, or PBMCs.

Those enrolled, adults aged roughly 18 to 95 years, came from roughly 23 US areas. Clinical histories supplied by participants themselves formed the basis of cohort assignment. Sequenced by immunoSEQ multiplex PCR; TCRdb stores in-frame clones only, minus some. This sample has around 230,000 clones, with approximately 90% found just once. The source of this sequence is a woman aged 40 to 49 with acute COVID-19. Sequencing was carried out using PBMCs or T cells enriched from blood (not recorded which).

CDR3 nucleotide sequence: TGTGCCAGCTCACCATCAAGAGGGGGATACGAGCAGTACGTC. Protein sequence: CASSPSRGGYEQYV. The chain has TRBV18 and TRBJ2-7; a possible D gene is TRBD1 (6 bases). Trimming pared 2 bases from V and 4 bases from J, leaving 12 bases between. CDR1 is KGHSH and CDR2 is LQKENI in the germline V gene. The length of the CDR3 is 14 residues.